This TCR beta chain derives from a study of cytomegalovirus exposure and HLA in healthy donors. The PCR contained 60 Vbeta and 13 Jbeta primers. Assay used: immunoSEQ multiplex PCR; TCRdb lists only in-frame clones, some missing. Counted here are about 160,000 clones, around 77% occurring once; the ten biggest clones make up 3.7%. CDR3 size: 15 residues. Trimming at V came to 1 base and at J to 1 base, leaving 2 bases not matched to a gene. Germline CDR1 is MGHRA and CDR2 is YSYEKL. This sequence was found in a man aged 25 to 45 in good health and CMV-seropositive. V gene TRBV4-1 combines with J gene TRBJ2-3; TRBD2 agrees at 7 bases. The material sequenced was PBMCs. The CDR3 sequence: CASSQVRGGTDTQYF. The CDR3 DNA sequence: TGCGCCAGCAGCCAAGTACGGGGGGGCACAGATACGCAGTATTTT.